The 29 T cell receptor beta chains presented below share a single source sample, sequenced in a study of blood T cell repertoires in COVID-19. Some clones are missing from TCRdb's copy, which holds only in-frame ones; the method was immunoSEQ multiplex PCR. In the table there are 300,000 to 400,000 clones, around nine tenths of which are singletons. The sample taken for sequencing was peripheral blood. These receptors were obtained from a young woman who had recovered from COVID-19.

In its sample, this clone was seen a few times. The CDR3 sequence is CASSQRDVSYTF. For the CDR3, the DNA is TGTGCCAGCAGCCAGCGGGACGTAAGCTACACCTTC. This chain uses TRBV3-1 (or the pseudogene TRBV3-2) with TRBJ1-2, with TRBD1 as a possible D gene (5 bases). CDR1 is LGHDT, CDR2 YNNKEL, per germline (reference sequence). Trimming left V 3 bases short and J 9 bases short, with 11 bases between. CDR3 length: 12 amino acids.

V usage is TRBV9 and J usage is TRBJ2-1; 8 bases match TRBD1. Germline values: CDR1 SGDLS, CDR2 YYNGEE. With V trimmed by 3 bases and J by 3 bases, 8 bases remained unmatched. The CDR3 has 16 amino acids. CDR3 sequence: CASSATQGAHYNEQFF. In nucleotides, the CDR3 is TGTGCCAGCAGCGCAACCCAGGGGGCCCACTACAATGAGCAGTTCTTC. The whole variable domain, filled in from reference TRBV9 and TRBJ2-1, reads DSGVTQTPKHLITATGQRVTLRCSPRSGDLSVYWYQQSLDQGLQFLIQYYNGEERAKGNILERFSAQQFPDLHSELNLSSLELGDSALYFCASSATQGAHYNEQFFGPGTRLTVL.

This clone came up a few times. J is TRBJ1-5 and V is TRBV7-9; maybe TRBD1 (5 bases). Germline CDR1 and CDR2: SEHNR and FQNEAQ (reference sequence). V was cut by 2 bases and J by 4 bases, with 15 bases left in between. The CDR3 is 16 amino acids. CDR3 protein: CASSLSAGPQNQPQHF. The DNA of the CDR3 is TGTGCCAGCAGCTTAAGTGCAGGGCCCCAGAATCAGCCCCAGCATTTT.

The genes are TRBV29-1 and TRBJ2-1; D not resolved. The germline V gene has CDR1 SQVTM and CDR2 ANQGSEA. Between the trimmed V and J ends, which lost 2 bases and 5 bases, there was a span of 7 bases. The CDR3 has 12 amino acids. The CDR3 loop reads CSVESQNNEQFF. As DNA, the CDR3 is TGCAGCGTTGAATCCCAAAACAATGAGCAGTTCTTC.

The rearrangement uses TRBV11-2 and TRBJ2-1, with 10 bases fitting TRBD2. The CDR3 contains 17 residues. Germline CDR1 SGHAT, CDR2 FQNNGV. The J segment lost 8 bases and the V segment lost 3 bases, leaving 13 bases of the junction unmatched. The CDR3 is CASSFRGAGGPFDEQFF. As DNA, the CDR3 is TGTGCCAGCAGCTTTAGGGGAGCGGGAGGGCCTTTTGATGAGCAGTTCTTC.

This rearrangement joins TRBV7-8 to TRBJ1-2, with TRBD1 identical over 7 bases. This CDR3 region has 15 residues. After removal of 6 bases from V and 4 bases from J, the junction contained 11 bases not matched to a gene. In germline, CDR1 is SGHVS, CDR2 FQNEAQ. The CDR3 protein is CASSKTGPTRYGYTF. The CDR3 DNA is TGTGCCAGCAGTAAGACAGGGCCAACCCGCTATGGCTACACCTTC.

As for this clone: Other DNA sequences of this sample code for an identical CDR3. The chain has TRBV30 and TRBJ1-2; unclear D gene. Germline V gene sequence: CDR1 GTSNPN, CDR2 SVGIG (reference sequence). This CDR3 is 11 amino acids long. V gave up 0 bases and J gave up 7 bases, with 6 bases separating them. In nucleotides, the CDR3 is TGTGCCTGGAGTGTGAGGTTTGGCTACACCTTC. This gives the protein CAWSVRFGYTF.

The chain couples TRBV18 to TRBJ1-3; 9 bases are shared with TRBD1. The junction had 2 bases not matched to a gene; V was cut back by 3 bases and J by 2 bases. From germline, CDR1 is KGHSH and CDR2 LQKENI. CDR3 length: 15 residues. CDR3 protein: CASSPGTGTGNTIYF. DNA for the CDR3: TGTGCCAGCTCACCGGGGACAGGGACTGGAAACACCATATATTTT.

The rearrangement links TRBV24-1 to TRBJ2-1; perhaps TRBD1 as D (5 bases). Between the trimmed V and J ends, which lost 9 bases and 3 bases, there was a span of 14 bases. The V gene's germline CDR1 is KGHDR and CDR2 SFDVKD. The CDR3 contains 14 residues. CDR3 sequence reads: CATYTGLSYNEQFF. As DNA, the CDR3 is TGTGCCACCTATACAGGCCTTAGCTACAATGAGCAGTTCTTC.

V and J are TRBV28 and TRBJ1-2; unclear D gene. The CDR3 loop spans 12 amino acids. Germline CDR1 and CDR2: MDHEN and SYDVKM. Trimming took off 6 bases at V and 3 bases at J, with 8 bases between the two ends. The chain's CDR3 is CASSRYDYGYTF. The CDR3 region has the DNA TGTGCCAGCAGCCGGTATGACTATGGCTACACCTTC.

V usage is TRBV7-6 and J usage is TRBJ2-1, with 7 nucleotides matching TRBD2. The V segment lost 1 base and the J segment 5 bases; nucleotides outside the gene matches: 5. The germline CDR1 and CDR2 sequences are SGHVS and FNYEAQ. There are 15 residues in the CDR3. The CDR3 protein is CASSLVASGNNEQFF. The CDR3 nucleotides read TGTGCCAGCAGCTTAGTCGCTAGCGGAAACAATGAGCAGTTCTTC. The complete variable domain, with remaining parts taken from reference TRBV7-6 and TRBJ2-1, reads GAGVSQSPRYKVTKRGQDVALRCDPISGHVSLYWYRQALGQGPEFLTYFNYEAQQDKSGLPNDRFSAERPEGSISTLTIQRTEQRDSAMYRCASSLVASGNNEQFFGPGTRLTVL.

CDR3 DNA: TGTGCCAGCTCACCAATCGGGGGAGCTGAAGCTTTCTTT. It yields the protein CASSPIGGAEAFF. V usage is TRBV18 and J usage is TRBJ1-1; possible D gene TRBD1, 5 bases. V dropped 2 bases and J dropped 6 bases, with 10 bases sitting between them. CDR3 length equals 13 residues. CDR1 KGHSH and CDR2 LQKENI come from the germline V gene.

This clone was seen only once. The CDR3 is CASSLKQGGNNEQFF. In DNA, the CDR3 is TGTGCCAGCAGCCTAAAACAGGGGGGGAACAATGAGCAGTTCTTC. The chain carries TRBV5-4 and TRBJ2-1; maybe TRBD1 (8 bases). V was pared by 4 bases and J by 5 bases, with 16 bases between. Germline V gene lookup returns CDR1 SGHNT and CDR2 YYREEE (reference sequence). This CDR3 spans 15 amino acids.

This clone has a single count. The chain carries TRBV5-6 and TRBJ1-5; no reliable D call. The CDR3 spans 14 residues. In germline, CDR1 is SGHDT, CDR2 YYEEEE. V lost 4 bases, J lost 1 base, and 9 bases lay in between. The CDR3 coding sequence is TGTGCCAGCAGCCAAGACTCCAGCAATCAGCCCCAGCATTTT. Amino acid sequence: CASSQDSSNQPQHF.

The chain combines TRBV13 with TRBJ2-5; D unclear. The CDR3 contains 11 residues. V was cut by 5 bases and J by 3 bases, with 4 bases left in between. The germline CDR1 and CDR2 sequences are PRHDT and FYEKMQ (reference sequence). DNA for the CDR3: TGTGCCAGCAGCCTAAAAGAGACCCAGTACTTC. Protein product: CASSLKETQYF.

The rearrangement links TRBV11-3 to TRBJ1-1, with TRBD1 identical over 11 bases. The CDR3 length is 15 residues. V was pared by 4 bases and J by 4 bases, with 5 bases of the junction left unmatched. From germline, CDR1 is SGHNT and CDR2 YENEEA. CDR3 DNA: TGTGCCAGCAGCTACCCCGGGACAGGGGGCACTGAAGCTTTCTTT. Translation: CASSYPGTGGTEAFF. Full variable domain (missing parts from reference TRBV11-3 and TRBJ1-1): EAGVVQSPRYKIIEKKQPVAFWCNPISGHNTLYWYLQNLGQGPELLIRYENEEAVDDSQLPKDRFSAERLKGVDSTLKIQPAELGDSAVYLCASSYPGTGGTEAFFGQGTRLTVV.

The chain has TRBV6-2 or TRBV6-3 and TRBJ2-1; D remains unclear. CDR3 length: 14 residues. Trimming removed 5 bases at V and 0 bases at J, with 8 bases between. The germline V gene has CDR1 MNHEY and CDR2 SVGEGT. The CDR3 DNA sequence: TGTGCCAGCAGTATCCTTAGCTCCTACAATGAGCAGTTCTTC. Its translation: CASSILSSYNEQFF.

The chain has TRBV7-9 and TRBJ1-2, with TRBD1 matching over 7 bases. CDR3 length: 14 residues. V lost 5 bases, J lost 2 bases, and 5 bases stayed unmatched. Germline V gene data show CDR1 as SEHNR and CDR2 as FQNEAQ (reference sequence). The CDR3 coding sequence is TGTGCCAGCAGCCATACACAGGGGAACTATGGCTACACCTTC. Protein product: CASSHTQGNYGYTF.

The chain has TRBV5-1 and TRBJ2-3, with D possibly TRBD1 on 5 matching bases. The germline gives CDR1 SGHRS, CDR2 YFSETQ. The ends were cut back, 5 bases at V and 0 bases at J, with 10 bases in the middle. The CDR3 runs 14 residues. The CDR3: CASRGLTSTDTQYF. CDR3 bases: TGCGCCAGCAGGGGGCTTACTAGCACAGATACGCAGTATTTT.

The V gene is TRBV6-6, the J gene TRBJ1-2; TRBD1 matches at 7 bases. This CDR3 has 16 amino acids. Unmatched junction bases numbered 4, after V lost 0 bases and J lost 0 bases. Germline lookup yields CDR1 MNHNY and CDR2 SVGAGI (reference sequence). The CDR3 region is CASSYSGQATNYGYTF. CDR3 in DNA: TGTGCCAGCAGTTACTCCGGACAGGCTACTAACTATGGCTACACCTTC.

The rearrangement joins TRBV7-2 to TRBJ1-1; TRBD1 aligns across 7 bases. CDR1 is SGHTA, CDR2 FQGNSA, per germline. CDR3 length equals 14 residues. V lost 2 bases to trimming and J lost 4 bases; unmatched junction nucleotides: 4. In DNA, the CDR3 is TGTGCCAGCAGCTTACAGGGACAGCCCACTGAAGCTTTCTTT. The encoded protein is CASSLQGQPTEAFF. Variable domain in full (rest from reference TRBV7-2 and TRBJ1-1): GAGVSQSPSNKVTEKGKDVELRCDPISGHTALYWYRQSLGQGLEFLIYFQGNSAPDKSGLPSDRFSAERTGGSVSTLTIQRTQQEDSAVYLCASSLQGQPTEAFFGQGTRLTVV.

V gene TRBV3-1 (or the pseudogene TRBV3-2) combines with J gene TRBJ2-3, with D tentatively TRBD1 (5 bases). V dropped 5 bases and J dropped 2 bases, with 14 bases sitting between them. Germline CDR1 and CDR2: LGHDT and YNNKEL (reference sequence). CDR3 length: 15 amino acids. The CDR3 region has the DNA TGTGCCAGCAGCAAAGGTCCAGGGCCCACAGATACGCAGTATTTT. Translated, it gives CASSKGPGPTDTQYF.

The chain employs TRBV7-9 and TRBJ2-2; 7 nucleotides align to TRBD2. Losses at the gene ends were 8 bases for V and 3 bases for J; bases not matched to a gene: 6. There are 14 residues in the CDR3. The germline V gene encodes CDR1 SEHNR and CDR2 FQNEAQ (reference sequence). CDR3 DNA: TGTGCCAGCGGGCTAGCGGTAGACACCGGGGAGCTGTTTTTT. This sequence encodes CASGLAVDTGELFF.

The rearrangement links TRBV11-2 to TRBJ2-3, with a weak D call TRBD2 (6 bases). The CDR3 has 17 residues. From germline, CDR1 is SGHAT and CDR2 FQNNGV. Trimming shortened V by 1 base and J by 3 bases, and 17 bases separated the two germline ends. The CDR3 loop reads CASSLGLAQEETDTQYF. The CDR3 DNA reads as TGTGCCAGCAGCTTAGGCCTAGCGCAAGAGGAAACAGATACGCAGTATTTT.

The chain is built from TRBV6-5 and TRBJ1-2; 9 bases are a match to TRBD1. The germline CDR1 and CDR2 sequences are MNHEY and SVGAGI. The J segment lost 8 bases and the V segment lost 5 bases, leaving 6 bases of the junction unmatched. The CDR3 totals 13 residues. Here the CDR3 reads CASSNRGRGGYTF. The CDR3, as DNA: TGTGCCAGCAGTAACAGGGGGCGCGGCGGCTACACCTTC.

Regarding this clone: A junction end diverges from the germline sequence, so it may reflect a read error. The V gene is TRBV7-9, the J gene TRBJ1-1; D is unclear. This CDR3 has 12 amino acids. Germline V gives CDR1 SEHNR, CDR2 FQNEAQ (reference sequence). CDR3 sequence reads: CASSLVNSEAFF. In DNA, the CDR3 is TGTGCCAGCAGCTTAGTAAACAGTGAAGCTTTCTTT.

The chain uses TRBV7-2 and TRBJ2-7; possibly TRBD2 for D (5 bases). The closer fit of TRBJ2-1 to the DNA end suggests the J call may be wrong. This CDR3 contains 14 residues. Germline V CDR1 and CDR2: SGHTA, FQGNSA. CDR3 nucleotide sequence: TGTGCCAGCAGCTTAGGTCTAGCTCAGGATGAGCAGTTCTTC. This gives the protein CASSLGLAQDEQFF.

This chain connects TRBV2 to TRBJ2-3; TRBD1 might be the D (6 bases). This CDR3 is built from 13 residues. V was trimmed by 6 bases and J by 4 bases, leaving 11 bases between them. Looked up from germline, CDR1 is SNHLY and CDR2 is FYNNEI. The CDR3 sequence: CASRMDSPDTQYF. DNA for the CDR3: TGTGCCAGCAGAATGGACAGCCCAGATACGCAGTATTTT.

This clone was observed a few times. This sequence joins TRBV7-2 and TRBJ1-1; no clear D. V shed 4 bases and J shed 11 bases, with 14 bases lying between them. CDR1 is SGHTA, CDR2 FQGNSA, per germline. The CDR3 runs 12 residues. Here the CDR3 DNA reads TGTGCCAGCAGCTCCCCCGGAGGGTTGGCTTTCTTT. Translation: CASSSPGGLAFF.